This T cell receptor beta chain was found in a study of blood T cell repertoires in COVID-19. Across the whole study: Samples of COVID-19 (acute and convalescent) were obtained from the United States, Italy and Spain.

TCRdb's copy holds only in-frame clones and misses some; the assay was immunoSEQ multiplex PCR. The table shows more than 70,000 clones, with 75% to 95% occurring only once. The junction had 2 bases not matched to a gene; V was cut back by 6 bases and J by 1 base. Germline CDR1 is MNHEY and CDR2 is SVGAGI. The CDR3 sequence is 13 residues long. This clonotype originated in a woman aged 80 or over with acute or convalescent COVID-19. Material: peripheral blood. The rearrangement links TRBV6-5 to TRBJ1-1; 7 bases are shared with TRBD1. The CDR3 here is CASRRDRNTEAFF. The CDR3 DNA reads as TGTGCCAGCAGAAGGGACAGGAACACTGAAGCTTTCTTT.